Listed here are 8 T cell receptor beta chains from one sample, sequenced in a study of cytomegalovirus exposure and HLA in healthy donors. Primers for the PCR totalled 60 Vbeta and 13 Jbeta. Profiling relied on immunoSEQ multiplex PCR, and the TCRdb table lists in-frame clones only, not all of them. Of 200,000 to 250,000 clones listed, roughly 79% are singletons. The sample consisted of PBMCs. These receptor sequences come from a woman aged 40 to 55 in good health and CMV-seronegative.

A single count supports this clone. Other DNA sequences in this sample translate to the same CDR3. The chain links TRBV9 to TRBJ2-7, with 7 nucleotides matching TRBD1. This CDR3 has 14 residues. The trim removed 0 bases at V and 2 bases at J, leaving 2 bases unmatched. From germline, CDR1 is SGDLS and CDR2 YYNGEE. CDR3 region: CASSVAGGPYEQYF. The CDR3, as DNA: TGTGCCAGCAGCGTAGCAGGGGGACCCTACGAGCAGTACTTC. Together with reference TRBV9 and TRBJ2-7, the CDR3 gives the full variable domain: DSGVTQTPKHLITATGQRVTLRCSPRSGDLSVYWYQQSLDQGLQFLIQYYNGEERAKGNILERFSAQQFPDLHSELNLSSLELGDSALYFCASSVAGGPYEQYFGPGTRLTVT.

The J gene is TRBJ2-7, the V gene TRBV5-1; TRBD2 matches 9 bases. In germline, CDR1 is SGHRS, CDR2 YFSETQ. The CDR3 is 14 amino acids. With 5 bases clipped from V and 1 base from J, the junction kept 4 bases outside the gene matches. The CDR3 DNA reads TGCGCCAGCAGATTAGCGGGGGCGTCCTACGAGCAGTACTTC. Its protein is CASRLAGASYEQYF.

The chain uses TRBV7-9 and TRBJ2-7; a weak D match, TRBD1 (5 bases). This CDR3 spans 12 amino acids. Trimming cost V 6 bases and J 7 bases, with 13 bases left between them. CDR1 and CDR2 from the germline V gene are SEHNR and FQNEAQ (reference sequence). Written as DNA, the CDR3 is TGTGCCAGCAGAATAGGGGCTTGGGAGCAGTACTTC. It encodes CASRIGAWEQYF. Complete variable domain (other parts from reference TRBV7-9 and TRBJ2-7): DTGVSQNPRHKITKRGQNVTFRCDPISEHNRLYWYRQTLGQGPEFLTYFQNEAQLEKSRLLSDRFSAERPKGSFSTLEIQRTEQGDSAMYLCASRIGAWEQYFGPGTRLTVT.

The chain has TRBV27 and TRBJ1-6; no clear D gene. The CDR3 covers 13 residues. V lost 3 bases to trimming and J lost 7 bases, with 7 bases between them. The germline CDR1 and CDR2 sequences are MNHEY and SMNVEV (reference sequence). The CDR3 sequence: CASSLKRNSPLHF. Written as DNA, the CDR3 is TGTGCCAGCAGTTTGAAACGGAATTCACCCCTCCACTTT.

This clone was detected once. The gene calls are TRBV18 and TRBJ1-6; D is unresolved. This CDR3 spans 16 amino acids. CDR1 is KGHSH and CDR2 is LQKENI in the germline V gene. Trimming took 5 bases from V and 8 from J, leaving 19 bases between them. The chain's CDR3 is CASSRVRVAADSPLHF. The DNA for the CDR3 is TGTGCCAGCTCAAGAGTGAGGGTGGCGGCGGATTCACCCCTCCACTTT.

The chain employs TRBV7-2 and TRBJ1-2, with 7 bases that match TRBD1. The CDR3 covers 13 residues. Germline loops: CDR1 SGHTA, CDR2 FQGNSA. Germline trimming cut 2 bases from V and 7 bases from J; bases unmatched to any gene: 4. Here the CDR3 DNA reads TGTGCCAGCAGCTTAACGACAGGGCCTGGCTACACCTTC. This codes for CASSLTTGPGYTF.

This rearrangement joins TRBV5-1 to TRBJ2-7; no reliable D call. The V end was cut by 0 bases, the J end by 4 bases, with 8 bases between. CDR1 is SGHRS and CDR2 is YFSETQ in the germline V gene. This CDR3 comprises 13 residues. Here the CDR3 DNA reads TGCGCCAGCAGCTTGGGCCCGAGATACGAGCAGTACTTC. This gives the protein CASSLGPRYEQYF.

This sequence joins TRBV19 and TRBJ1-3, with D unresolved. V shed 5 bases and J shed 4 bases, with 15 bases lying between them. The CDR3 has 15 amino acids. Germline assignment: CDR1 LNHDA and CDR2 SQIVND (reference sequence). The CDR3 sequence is CASSQPTVGGNTIYF. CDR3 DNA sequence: TGTGCCAGTAGTCAACCAACAGTGGGCGGAAACACCATATATTTT. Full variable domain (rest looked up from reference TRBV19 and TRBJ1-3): DGGITQSPKYLFRKEGQNVTLSCEQNLNHDAMYWYRQDPGQGLRLIYYSQIVNDFQKGDIAEGYSVSREKKESFPLTVTSAQKNPTAFYLCASSQPTVGGNTIYFGEGSWLTVV.